This TCR beta chain was obtained from a study of T cell responses to AZD1222 COVID-19 vaccine. Study findings and constraints: Along spike, vaccine-associated CD4 TCRs were found throughout, with dominance at 160-218 and 743-854. Spike-specific TCR repertoires showed rising breadth and depth after two AZD1222 doses. Researchers took repertoire samples only after the peak T cell response had come. Clonal diversity was possibly underestimated; the donors were predominantly white British and more often female.

Trimming took off 3 bases at V and 4 bases at J, with 7 bases between the two ends. The CDR3 loop spans 13 amino acids. Per the germline V gene, CDR1 is LNHDA and CDR2 is SQIVND (reference sequence). About this clone: Its specificity is not known.

Repertoires were generated with immunoSEQ multiplex PCR, while TCRdb's copy carries only in-frame clones and drops some. The table lists under 120,000 clones, 92% of them singletons. This rearrangement joins TRBV19 to TRBJ1-5, with D unclear. This receptor was identified in an adult in good health. The sample in question was peripheral blood, obtained on day 0 of AZD1222 vaccination. CDR3: CASSMAENQPQHF. CDR3 sequence (DNA): TGTGCCAGTAGTATGGCAGAAAATCAGCCCCAGCATTTT.